This T cell receptor beta chain was captured in a study of blood T cell repertoires in COVID-19 (dated by TCRdb to the early 2020s). About the investigation overall: The collaborator samples originated in the United States, Italy and Spain and spanned the acute and convalescent phases of COVID-19. The samples were drawn from the first 160 participants of the ongoing ImmuneRACE study and from over a thousand subjects provided by 6 global collaborators. The dataset comprised deeply sampled blood TCRbeta repertoires from subjects exposed to, actively infected with, or recovered from COVID-19. Where available, HLA class I and class II types were obtained from metadata supplied by the sample provider rather than from assay-based typing. Nearly every sample came with metadata listing a de-identified subject ID, COVID-19 status, age in years and sex. A freely available public database, intended as a resource for researchers studying the immune response to SARS-CoV-2, is where the repertoires were released. The prospective study material was composed of cDNA or gDNA derived from T cells, B-cell-depleted T cells, or PBMCs.

Via the germline V gene, CDR1 is SGHDT and CDR2 YYEEEE. The junction shows trimming of 5 bases on V and 7 bases on J, and the gene matches do not reach 8 bases of it. CDR3 length: 15 amino acids, cysteine to phenylalanine. CDR3 DNA is the only sequence kept; it has 45 bases, read in frame from the first base. TCRbeta CDR3 regions were amplified from genomic DNA by means of the immunoSEQ Assay, a bias-controlled multiplex PCR. As for how the authors treated the data: Within the assay, amplification of reference gene primers was used to estimate how many nucleated cells each sample contained. To quantify the absolute abundance of each unique TCRbeta CDR3 rearrangement, sequence reads were collapsed and filtered. For each sample, productive Simpson clonality was calculated as the square root of Simpson's diversity index over productive rearrangements. Drawn from immuneACCESS, this table holds only the in-frame rearrangements with V and J called that TCRdb kept. Clones are partly lost; checked studies trace under half to an unresolved V gene and leave the rest unexplained. D and trimming were read from the DNA, whereas the V and J calls and clone size are those reported in that table. Recorded for this sample are around 200,000 clones; roughly 90% of them occurred a single time. Roughly 4.9% of the sample comes from the top ten.

Comment on this clone: There is no known antigen for this receptor. No base quality information exists; no much larger clone differs at one position.

Beyond this particular receptor, the publication reports: The quantity of clinical and demographic metadata differed by source and by participant and was supplied without curation.

In the prospective study, participants were about 18 to 95 years old, resided in 24 geographic areas of the United States, and were enrolled through a virtual design. Cohort assignment in the prospective study relied on participant-reported clinical history from a screening survey and a study questionnaire. Exposed participants were defined as having been in contact with someone with a PCR-confirmed or clinician-diagnosed COVID-19 case within 2 weeks of study entry. In the prospective study, mobile phlebotomists collected whole blood, serum and a nasopharyngeal or oropharyngeal swab from each participant. Over a roughly 2-month period, participants in the prospective study had the option of providing additional blood draws and questionnaires. Before DNA extraction, blood samples from the prospective study were shipped at room temperature or frozen.

This sequence was found in a woman in her twenties or thirties who had been exposed to COVID-19. The V gene is TRBV5-6 and the J gene is TRBJ2-3, with 12 junctional bases fitting TRBD1. Sequenced sample: PBMCs or T cells enriched from blood (not recorded which). The DNA reads TGTGCCAGCAGATTCCCGGGACAGGGGGCTAATACGCAGTATTTT. This codes for CASRFPGQGANTQYF.